The present T cell receptor beta chain was sequenced within a study of T-cell reconstitution after alpha-beta-depleted transplantation in children. This clonotype showed up many times. Using unique molecular identifiers, the investigators prepared the TCRbeta library. Via MiXCR, TCRdb re-called the PCR reads, giving one row per CDR3 protein. Of around 87,000 distinct CDR3 sequences listed, roughly 8.3% are singletons. CDR3 size: 15 residues. Germline loops: CDR1 DFQATT, CDR2 SNEGSKA (reference sequence). The genes are TRBV20-1 and TRBJ1-1; weak D call: TRBD1 (6 bases). The receptor's source is a human donor who donated a stem cell graft to a child with congenital amegakaryocytic thrombocytopenia. The sample was PBMCs from the stem cell graft donor, taken from the stem cell graft. Written as DNA, the CDR3 is TGCAGCGCAGGGGTTTTCCTAGAGACAAACACTGAAGCTTTCTTT. The encoded protein is CSAGVFLETNTEAFF.